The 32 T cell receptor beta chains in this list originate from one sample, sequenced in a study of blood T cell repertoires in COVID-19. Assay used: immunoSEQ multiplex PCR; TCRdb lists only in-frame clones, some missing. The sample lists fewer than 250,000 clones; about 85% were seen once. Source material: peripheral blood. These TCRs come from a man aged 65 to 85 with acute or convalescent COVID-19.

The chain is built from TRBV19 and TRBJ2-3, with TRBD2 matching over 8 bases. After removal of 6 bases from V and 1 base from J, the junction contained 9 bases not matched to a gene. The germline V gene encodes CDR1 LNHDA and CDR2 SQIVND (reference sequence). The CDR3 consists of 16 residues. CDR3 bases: TGTGCCAGTAGGCCCCCGGGAGGGAGGGGCACAGATACGCAGTATTTT. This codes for CASRPPGGRGTDTQYF.

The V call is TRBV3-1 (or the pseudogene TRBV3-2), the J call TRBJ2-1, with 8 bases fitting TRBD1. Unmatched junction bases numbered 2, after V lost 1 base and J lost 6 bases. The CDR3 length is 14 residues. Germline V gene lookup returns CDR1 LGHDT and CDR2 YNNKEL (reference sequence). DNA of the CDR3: TGTGCCAGCAGCCAAGTCAGGGGGCGCAATGAGCAGTTCTTC. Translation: CASSQVRGRNEQFF.

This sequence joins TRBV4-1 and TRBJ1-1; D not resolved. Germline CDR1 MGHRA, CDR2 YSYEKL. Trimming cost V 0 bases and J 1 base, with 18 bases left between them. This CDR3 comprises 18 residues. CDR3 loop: CASSQDDTGNIGNTEAFF. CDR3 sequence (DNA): TGCGCCAGCAGCCAAGATGATACGGGGAACATCGGGAACACTGAAGCTTTCTTT.

CDR3 DNA sequence: TGTGCCACCGATGCCGGGACCCAGTACTTC. Translation gives CATDAGTQYF. The chain links TRBV6-5 to TRBJ2-5, with D unresolved. CDR3 length equals 10 residues. Germline loops: CDR1 MNHEY, CDR2 SVGAGI. Between the trimmed V and J ends, which lost 10 bases and 7 bases, there was a span of 10 bases.

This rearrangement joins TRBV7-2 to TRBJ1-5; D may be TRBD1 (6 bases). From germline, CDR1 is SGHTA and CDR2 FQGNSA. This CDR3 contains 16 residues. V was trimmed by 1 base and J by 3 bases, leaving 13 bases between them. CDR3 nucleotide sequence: TGTGCCAGCAGCTTAGAGGGGGGGTTCGTCAATCAGCCCCAGCATTTT. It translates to CASSLEGGFVNQPQHF.

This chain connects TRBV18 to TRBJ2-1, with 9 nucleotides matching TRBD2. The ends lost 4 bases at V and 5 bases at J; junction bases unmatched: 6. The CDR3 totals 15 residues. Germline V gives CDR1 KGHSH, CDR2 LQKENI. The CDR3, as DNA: TGTGCCAGCTCACTATCCCTAGCGGGGAACAATGAGCAGTTCTTC. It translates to CASSLSLAGNNEQFF. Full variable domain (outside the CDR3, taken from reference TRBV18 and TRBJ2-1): NAGVMQNPRHLVRRRGQEARLRCSPMKGHSHVYWYRQLPEEGLKFMVYLQKENIIDESGMPKERFSAEFPKEGPSILRIQQVVRGDSAAYFCASSLSLAGNNEQFFGPGTRLTVL.

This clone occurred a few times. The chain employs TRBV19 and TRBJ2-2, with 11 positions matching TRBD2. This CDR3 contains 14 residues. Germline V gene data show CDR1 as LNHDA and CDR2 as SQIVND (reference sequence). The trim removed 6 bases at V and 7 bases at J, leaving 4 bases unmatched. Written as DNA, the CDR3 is TGTGCCAGTAGCACTAGCGGGAGAATCGGGGAGCTGTTTTTT. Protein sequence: CASSTSGRIGELFF.

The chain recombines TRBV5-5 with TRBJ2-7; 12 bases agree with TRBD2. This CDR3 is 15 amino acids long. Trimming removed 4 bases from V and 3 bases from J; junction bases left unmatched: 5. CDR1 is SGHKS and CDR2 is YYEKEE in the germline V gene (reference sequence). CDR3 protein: CASSVGLAGNYEQYF. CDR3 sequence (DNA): TGTGCCAGCAGCGTTGGACTAGCGGGAAACTACGAGCAGTACTTC.

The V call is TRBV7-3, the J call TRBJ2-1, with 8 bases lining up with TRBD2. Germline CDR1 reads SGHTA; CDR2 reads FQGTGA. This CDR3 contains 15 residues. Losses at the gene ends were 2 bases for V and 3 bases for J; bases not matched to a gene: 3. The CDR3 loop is CASSLPGGLYNEQFF. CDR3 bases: TGTGCCAGCAGCTTACCGGGAGGGCTCTACAATGAGCAGTTCTTC.

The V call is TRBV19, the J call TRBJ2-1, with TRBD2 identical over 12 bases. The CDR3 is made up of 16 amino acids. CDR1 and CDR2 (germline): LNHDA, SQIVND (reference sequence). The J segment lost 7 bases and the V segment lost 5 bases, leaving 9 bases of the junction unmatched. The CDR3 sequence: CASSSTSGSLMNEQFF. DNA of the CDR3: TGTGCCAGTAGTTCGACTAGCGGGAGTCTCATGAATGAGCAGTTCTTC.

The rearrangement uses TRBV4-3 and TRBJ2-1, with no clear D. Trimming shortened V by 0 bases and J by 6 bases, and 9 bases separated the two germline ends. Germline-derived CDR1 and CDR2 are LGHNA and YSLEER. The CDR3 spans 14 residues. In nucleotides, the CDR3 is TGCGCCAGCAGCCAAGACGGCGGCAGCAATGAGCAGTTCTTC. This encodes CASSQDGGSNEQFF.

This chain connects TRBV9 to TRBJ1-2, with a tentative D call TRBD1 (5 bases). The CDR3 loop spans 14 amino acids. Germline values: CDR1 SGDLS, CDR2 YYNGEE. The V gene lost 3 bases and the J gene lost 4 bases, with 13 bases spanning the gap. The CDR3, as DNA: TGTGCCAGCAGCGGGGACTTCGGGCTCTATGGCTACACCTTC. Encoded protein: CASSGDFGLYGYTF.

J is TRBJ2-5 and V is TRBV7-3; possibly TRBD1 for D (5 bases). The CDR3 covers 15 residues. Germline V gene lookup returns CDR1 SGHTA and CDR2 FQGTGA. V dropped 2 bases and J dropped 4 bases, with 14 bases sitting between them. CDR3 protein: CASSLGAAAAETQYF. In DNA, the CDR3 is TGTGCCAGCAGCTTAGGGGCCGCTGCCGCAGAGACCCAGTACTTC.

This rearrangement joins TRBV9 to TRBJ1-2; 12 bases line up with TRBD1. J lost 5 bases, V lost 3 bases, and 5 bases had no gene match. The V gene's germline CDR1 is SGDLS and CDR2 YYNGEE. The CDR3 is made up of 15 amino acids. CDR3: CASSEGQGAGYGYTF. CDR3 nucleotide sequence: TGTGCCAGCAGCGAGGGACAGGGGGCGGGATATGGCTACACCTTC.

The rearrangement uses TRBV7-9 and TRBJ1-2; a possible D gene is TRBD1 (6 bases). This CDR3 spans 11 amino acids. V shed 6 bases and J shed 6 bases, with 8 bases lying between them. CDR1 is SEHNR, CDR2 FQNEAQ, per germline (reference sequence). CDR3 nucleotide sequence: TGTGCCAGCAGTCGGACAGATGGCTACACCTTC. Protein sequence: CASSRTDGYTF.

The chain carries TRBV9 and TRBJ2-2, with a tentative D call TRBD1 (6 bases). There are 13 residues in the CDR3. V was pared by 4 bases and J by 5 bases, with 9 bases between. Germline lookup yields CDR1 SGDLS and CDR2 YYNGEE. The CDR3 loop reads CASSLDRTGELFF. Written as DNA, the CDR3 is TGTGCCAGCAGCTTGGACAGAACCGGGGAGCTGTTTTTT.

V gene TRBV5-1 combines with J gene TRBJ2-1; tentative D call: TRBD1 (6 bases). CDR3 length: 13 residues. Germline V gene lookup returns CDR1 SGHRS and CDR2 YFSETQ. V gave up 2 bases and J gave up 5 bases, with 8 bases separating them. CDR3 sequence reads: CASSLQGNNEQFF. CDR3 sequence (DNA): TGCGCCAGCAGCTTACAGGGAAACAATGAGCAGTTCTTC.

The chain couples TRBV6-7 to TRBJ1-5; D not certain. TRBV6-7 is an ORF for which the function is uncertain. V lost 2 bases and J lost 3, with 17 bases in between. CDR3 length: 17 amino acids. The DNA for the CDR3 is TGTGCCAGCAGTTACCCTCGCGATAGCCGGCACAATCAGCCCCAGCATTTT. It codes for CASSYPRDSRHNQPQHF.

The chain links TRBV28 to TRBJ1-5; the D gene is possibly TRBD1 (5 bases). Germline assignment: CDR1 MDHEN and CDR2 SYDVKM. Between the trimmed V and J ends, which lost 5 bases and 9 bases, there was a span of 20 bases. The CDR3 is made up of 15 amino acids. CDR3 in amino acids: CASSDPTPTGGPQHF. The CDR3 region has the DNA TGTGCCAGCAGTGACCCCACTCCGACCGGGGGGCCCCAGCATTTT.

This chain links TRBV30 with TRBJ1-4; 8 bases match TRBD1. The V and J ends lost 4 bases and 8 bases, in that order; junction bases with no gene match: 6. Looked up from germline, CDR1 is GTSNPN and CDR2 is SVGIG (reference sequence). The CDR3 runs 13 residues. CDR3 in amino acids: CAWTRQGREKLFF. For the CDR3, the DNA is TGTGCCTGGACAAGACAGGGGCGGGAAAAACTGTTTTTT.

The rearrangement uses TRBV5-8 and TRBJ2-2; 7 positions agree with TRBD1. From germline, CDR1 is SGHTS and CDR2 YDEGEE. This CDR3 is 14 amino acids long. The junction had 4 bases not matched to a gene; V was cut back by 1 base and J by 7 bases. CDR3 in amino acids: CASSLRGRGGELFF. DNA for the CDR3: TGTGCCAGCAGCTTGAGGGGGCGCGGCGGGGAGCTGTTTTTT.

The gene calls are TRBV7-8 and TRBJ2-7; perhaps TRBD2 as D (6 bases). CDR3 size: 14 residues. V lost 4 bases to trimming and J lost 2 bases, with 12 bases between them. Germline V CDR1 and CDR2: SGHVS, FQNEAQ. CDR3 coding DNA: TGTGCCAGCAGCTCGGGAGTTGGAACCTACGAGCAGTACTTC. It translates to CASSSGVGTYEQYF.

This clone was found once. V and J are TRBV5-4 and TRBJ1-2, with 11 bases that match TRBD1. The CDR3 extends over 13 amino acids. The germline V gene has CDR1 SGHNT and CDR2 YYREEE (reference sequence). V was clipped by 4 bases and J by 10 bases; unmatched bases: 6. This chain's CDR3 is CASSPDRGQIYTF. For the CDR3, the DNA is TGTGCCAGCAGCCCGGACAGGGGGCAGATCTACACCTTC.

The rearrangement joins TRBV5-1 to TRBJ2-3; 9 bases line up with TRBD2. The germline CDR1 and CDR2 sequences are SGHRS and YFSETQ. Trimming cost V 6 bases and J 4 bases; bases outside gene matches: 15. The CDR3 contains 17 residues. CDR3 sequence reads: CASTGGVAGGPSDTQYF. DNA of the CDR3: TGCGCCAGCACCGGGGGTGTGGCGGGAGGGCCTTCAGATACGCAGTATTTT.

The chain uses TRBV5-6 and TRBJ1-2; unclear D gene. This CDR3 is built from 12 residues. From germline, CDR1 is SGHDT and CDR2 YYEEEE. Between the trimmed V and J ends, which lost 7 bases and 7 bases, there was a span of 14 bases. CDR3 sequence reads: CASSRELAGYTF. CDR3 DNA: TGTGCCAGCTCGAGGGAACTGGCTGGCTACACCTTC.

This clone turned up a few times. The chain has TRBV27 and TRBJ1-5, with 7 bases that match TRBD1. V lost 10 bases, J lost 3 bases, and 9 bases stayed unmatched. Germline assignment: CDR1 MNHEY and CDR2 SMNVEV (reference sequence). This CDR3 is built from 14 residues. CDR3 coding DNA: TGTGCCACCAGACCCGGGACAGACAATCAGCCCCAGCATTTT. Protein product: CATRPGTDNQPQHF.

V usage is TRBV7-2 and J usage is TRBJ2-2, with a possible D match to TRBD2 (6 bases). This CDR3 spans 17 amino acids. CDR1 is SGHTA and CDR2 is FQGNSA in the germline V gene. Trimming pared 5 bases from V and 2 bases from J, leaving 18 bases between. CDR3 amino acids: CASSPRRGETNTGELFF. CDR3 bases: TGTGCCAGCAGCCCCCGGCGGGGCGAAACAAACACCGGGGAGCTGTTTTTT.

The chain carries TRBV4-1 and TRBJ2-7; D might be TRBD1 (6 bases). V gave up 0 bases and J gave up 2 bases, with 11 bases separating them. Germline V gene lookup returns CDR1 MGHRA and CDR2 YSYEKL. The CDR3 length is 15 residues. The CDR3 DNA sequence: TGCGCCAGCAGCCAAGAAGGGGGTGATACCTACGAGCAGTACTTC. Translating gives CASSQEGGDTYEQYF.

The CDR3 reads CASSQGLAGNEQFF. The CDR3 DNA reads TGTGCCAGCAGCCAGGGACTAGCGGGGAATGAGCAGTTCTTC. The chain links TRBV5-4 to TRBJ2-1; 13 bases agree with TRBD2. The junction had 2 bases not matched to a gene; V was cut back by 4 bases and J by 7 bases. Germline CDR1 is SGHNT and CDR2 is YYREEE (reference sequence). This CDR3 region has 14 residues.

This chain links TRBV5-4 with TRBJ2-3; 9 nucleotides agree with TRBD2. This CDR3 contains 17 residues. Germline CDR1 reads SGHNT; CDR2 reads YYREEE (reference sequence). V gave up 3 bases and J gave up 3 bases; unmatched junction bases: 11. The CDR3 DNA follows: TGTGCCAGCAGCTCCGGATGGGCGGGAGGGAGGACAGATACGCAGTATTTT. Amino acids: CASSSGWAGGRTDTQYF.

The CDR3 loop is CASSSSAGYNQPQHF. In DNA, the CDR3 is TGTGCCAGCAGCTCGTCCGCAGGTTACAATCAGCCCCAGCATTTT. The chain joins TRBV7-2 to TRBJ1-5; D is unclear. V lost 4 bases, J lost 3 bases, and 13 bases lay in between. Germline lookup yields CDR1 SGHTA and CDR2 FQGNSA. There are 15 residues in the CDR3.

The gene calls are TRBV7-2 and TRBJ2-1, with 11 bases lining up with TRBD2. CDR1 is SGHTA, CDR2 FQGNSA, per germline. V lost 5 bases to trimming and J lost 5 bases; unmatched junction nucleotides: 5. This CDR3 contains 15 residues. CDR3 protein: CASSPLAGGHNEQFF. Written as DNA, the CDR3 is TGTGCCAGCAGCCCCCTAGCGGGAGGACACAATGAGCAGTTCTTC.